This section outlines one TCR beta chain sequence together with its context. The data were obtained in a study of Ad26.COV2.S vaccination and SARS-CoV-2 variants. Treatment defined: about 20 received Ad26.COV2.S at low or high dose, single or two shots; a few received placebo; per-sample allocation not given. Sampling happened 63 days after the first vaccine or placebo injection. The assay was immunoSEQ multiplex PCR, and TCRdb's table has in-frame clones only and misses some. The table shows 300,000 to 350,000 clones, with approximately 86% occurring only once. The CDR3 is 14 amino acids. Per the germline V gene, CDR1 is MDHEN and CDR2 is SYDVKM. The V segment lost 5 bases and the J segment 6 bases; nucleotides outside the gene matches: 5.

The genes are TRBV28 and TRBJ2-2; 8 nucleotides agree with TRBD1. The sequencing here drew on peripheral blood, taken in a trial of Ad26.COV2.S vaccine versus placebo. The sequence derives from a person aged 18 to 65 who received the Ad26.COV2.S COVID-19 vaccine or a placebo. The CDR3 DNA sequence: TGTGCCAGCAGTCTGGCAGGGGGCTCCGGGGAGCTGTTTTTT. Residues: CASSLAGGSGELFF.